This T cell receptor (beta chain) is drawn from a study of blood T cell repertoires in COVID-19. Sequenced by immunoSEQ multiplex PCR; TCRdb stores in-frame clones only, minus some. This sample has 98,000 or so clones, with approximately 88% found just once. This clone was observed a single time. The CDR3 contains 14 residues. V was cut by 4 bases and J by 2 bases, with 12 bases left in between. Germline V lookup: CDR1 SGHRS, CDR2 YFSETQ. Sequencing was carried out using peripheral blood. The chain is built from TRBV5-1 and TRBJ1-2; TRBD1 might be the D (6 bases). The sequence derives from a human donor in a cohort sampled during active COVID-19. CDR3 sequence reads: CASSLQGANYGYTF. CDR3 in DNA: TGCGCCAGCAGCCTACAGGGTGCCAACTATGGCTACACCTTC.